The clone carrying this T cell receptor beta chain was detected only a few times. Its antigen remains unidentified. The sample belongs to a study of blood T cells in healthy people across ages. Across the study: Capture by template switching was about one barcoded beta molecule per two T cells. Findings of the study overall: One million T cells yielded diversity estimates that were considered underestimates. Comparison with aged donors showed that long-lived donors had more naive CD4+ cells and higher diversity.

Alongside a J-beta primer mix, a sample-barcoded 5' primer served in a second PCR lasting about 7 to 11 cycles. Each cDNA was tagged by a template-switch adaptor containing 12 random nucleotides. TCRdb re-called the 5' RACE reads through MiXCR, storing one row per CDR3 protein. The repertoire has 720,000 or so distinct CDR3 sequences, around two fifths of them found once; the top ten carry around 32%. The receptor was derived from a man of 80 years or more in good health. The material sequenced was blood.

CDR3 loop: CASSLRRRRSSYNEQFF. Written as DNA, the CDR3 is TGTGCCAGCAGTTTAAGGCGCCGGAGAAGCTCCTACAATGAGCAGTTCTTC. The chain recombines TRBV6-5 with TRBJ2-1; unclear D gene. V was trimmed by 4 bases and J by 0 bases, leaving 16 bases between them. CDR3 length: 17 amino acids. Looked up from germline, CDR1 is MNHEY and CDR2 is SVGAGI.